The rows below give T cell receptor beta chains drawn from one sample of a study of T cell changes during pregnancy in multiple sclerosis. This table comes from immunoSEQ multiplex PCR, and its TCRdb copy is limited to in-frame clones, with some not included. The sample has about 72,000 clones, about 93% seen once. The input for sequencing was peripheral blood, taken in the first trimester of pregnancy. Source of these receptors: a female donor in good health, enrolled as a control in a pregnancy study. The CDR3 runs from the conserved cysteine through the conserved F or W. The D gene is left open where the match is weak. A clone size is listed for some rows: how often the clone was seen (once, few, many), or a class if it is expanded.

cdr3_nt,cdr3_aa,j_call,d_call,clone_size,v_call
TGTGCCTGGAGGGATGTGGGGCACACAGATACGCAGTATTTT,CAWRDVGHTDTQYF,TRBJ2-3,.,.,TRBV30
TGTGCCACCAGGAAGACCCCTGGGGGGGCGTCTGAAGCTTTCTTT,CATRKTPGGASEAFF,TRBJ1-1,.,.,TRBV15
TGTGCCAGCAGCCAGACATGGACTACCACAGATACGCAGTATTTT,CASSQTWTTTDTQYF,TRBJ2-3,.,.,TRBV7-2
TGTGCCAGCAGCTGGTTGTGGGAGGGGACAGGGGGCAATGAGCAGTTCTTC,CASSWLWEGTGGNEQFF,TRBJ2-1,TRBD1,once,TRBV5-6
TGTGCCAGCAGAAGAGCGCCCCAGCATTTT,CASRRAPQHF,TRBJ1-5,.,.,TRBV6-4
TGTGCCAGCAGCCTCGTCCCGGGACAGGGAGAGGCTTTCTTT,CASSLVPGQGEAFF,TRBJ1-1,TRBD1,.,TRBV27
TGTGCCAGCAGCTTAAGAGGGGGAGCCTACAATGAGCAGTTCTTC,CASSLRGGAYNEQFF,TRBJ2-1,.,.,TRBV7-2
TGTGCCAGCTCGGACAGGGTAGATACGCAGTATTTT,CASSDRVDTQYF,TRBJ2-3,TRBD1,.,TRBV6-1
TGTGCCAGCAGCTTAGGGCCGGGAGCCCATAATGAGCAGTTCTTC,CASSLGPGAHNEQFF,TRBJ2-1,.,.,TRBV11-2
TGTGCCAGCAGCCTGTCGTATTCAGATACGCAGTATTTT,CASSLSYSDTQYF,TRBJ2-3,.,.,TRBV7-2
TGTGCCAGCAGCCCCTCTAGCGGGGGTTCCTACGAGCAGTACTTC,CASSPSSGGSYEQYF,TRBJ2-7,TRBD2,.,TRBV11-2
TGTGCCAGCAGTGAGCTGGACAGGGAAGTGGTGCAGTACTTC,CASSELDREVVQYF,TRBJ2-7,TRBD1,.,TRBV2
TGTGCCATCGGGCAACCCTCTGCCGCCGGGAGCCGCGAGCAGTACTTC,CAIGQPSAAGSREQYF,TRBJ2-7,.,once,TRBV10-3
TGCGCCAGCCCCCCCCGGGGGGGAGAGACCCAGTACTTC,CASPPRGGETQYF,TRBJ2-5,TRBD2,.,TRBV5-1
TGTGCCATCAGTTGGGACATTCGACCTAGGTTTGCGAACACTGAAGCTTTCTTT,CAISWDIRPRFANTEAFF,TRBJ1-1,.,.,TRBV10-3
TGTGCCAGCAGCTTCAATAGCGGGAGTCAAGAGACCCAGTACTTC,CASSFNSGSQETQYF,TRBJ2-5,TRBD2,.,TRBV5-4
TGTGCCAGCAGTGAAGCCGAGATGACAGGGGATGGCTACACCTTC,CASSEAEMTGDGYTF,TRBJ1-2,TRBD1,.,TRBV6-1
TGTGCCAGCAGCCCGACGACTAGCCGGGCCACCGGGGAGCTGTTTTTT,CASSPTTSRATGELFF,TRBJ2-2,TRBD2,.,TRBV5-4
TGCGCCAGCAGCTTCACTGGGGGGTCTGGCGAAAAACTGTTTTTT,CASSFTGGSGEKLFF,TRBJ1-4,.,few,TRBV5-1
TGTGCCACCTCGAGCGGGTTGAGCACAGATACGCAGTATTTT,CATSSGLSTDTQYF,TRBJ2-3,.,once,TRBV27
TGCGCCAGCAGCCAGTTCACAGGGGACACTGAAGCTTTCTTT,CASSQFTGDTEAFF,TRBJ1-1,TRBD1,few,TRBV5-1
TGCGCCAGCAGCTGGGGGGGAACTAGCGGGAGAAGGGAGCAGTACTTC,CASSWGGTSGRREQYF,TRBJ2-7,TRBD2,.,TRBV5-1
TGCGCCAGCAGCCCCCCTGGGTTGGCAGGATCAGATACGCAGTATTTT,CASSPPGLAGSDTQYF,TRBJ2-3,.,.,TRBV4-1
TGTGCCAGCAGTTCGACAGGGAACTATGGCTACACCTTC,CASSSTGNYGYTF,TRBJ1-2,TRBD1,.,TRBV28
TGTGCCAGCAGCTCAGCGGACAGGGGGCGCGGATACGAGCAGTACTTC,CASSSADRGRGYEQYF,TRBJ2-7,TRBD1,once,TRBV11-2
TGCGCCAGCAGCCGGGCTAGCGGGTCTAGCACAGATACGCAGTATTTT,CASSRASGSSTDTQYF,TRBJ2-3,TRBD2,.,TRBV4-1
TGTGCCAGCAGGATTTACTTGAACACTGAAGCTTTCTTT,CASRIYLNTEAFF,TRBJ1-1,.,.,TRBV5-4
TGCAGCGCTGGGACTAGCGGGAGTGATGAGCAGTTCTTC,CSAGTSGSDEQFF,TRBJ2-1,TRBD2,.,TRBV29-1
TGTGCCAGCAGCCCCCTTAGCGGGAGCGGGGCCGGGGAGCTGTTTTTT,CASSPLSGSGAGELFF,TRBJ2-2,TRBD2,.,TRBV11-3
TGTGCCAGCAGTTTCGTCTGGGCGGGAGGGCCCGAGCAGTACTTC,CASSFVWAGGPEQYF,TRBJ2-7,TRBD2,.,TRBV28
TGCGCCAGCAGCTTAGGACAGGTCCGATCCTACGAGCAGTACTTC,CASSLGQVRSYEQYF,TRBJ2-7,TRBD1,.,TRBV5-1
TGTGCCAGCTCACCACTTGGAGCTGAAGCTTTCTTT,CASSPLGAEAFF,TRBJ1-1,.,.,TRBV18
TGTGCCAGCAGCAGCCCATCTCGGCAGGACTACAATGAGCAGTTCTTC,CASSSPSRQDYNEQFF,TRBJ2-1,.,.,TRBV21-1